This T cell receptor (beta chain) was observed in a study of blood T cells in healthy people across ages. Germline CDR1 LNHDA, CDR2 SQIVND (reference sequence). The CDR3 is made up of 14 amino acids. A second PCR of 7 to 11 cycles used a sample-barcoded 5' primer and a J-beta primer mix. TCRdb passed the 5' RACE reads through MiXCR, listing each CDR3 protein once. Here the sample spans under 2,000,000 distinct CDR3 sequences, about 50% being singletons. In the case of this clonotype: At one of its ends the junction is not consistent with the germline gene, which may arise from a read error.

The TCR originated in a woman in her 40s in good health. The chain employs TRBV19 and TRBJ2-5; 8 bases line up with TRBD1. Sequenced sample: blood. The CDR3 DNA is TGTGCCTGTAGTATAGCAGGGGGCGACGAGACCCAGTACTTC. Its translation: CACSIAGGDETQYF.